This T cell receptor (beta chain) was observed in a study of molecular identifiers for immune sequencing clone quantification. Study-wide results and caveats: Among effectors, clones above 20 RNA copies held over 97% of molecules; among naive cells, under 1%. Shared barcodes on identical TCR molecules could underestimate the sizes of highly expanded clones.

Bulk TCR library preparation followed previously described methods with listed TCR primers. Using its own MiXCR run on the PCR reads, TCRdb lists one record per CDR3 protein. The profile shows 85,000 to 100,000 distinct CDR3 sequences, around a fifth of them singletons. The authors sorted naive CD8 T cells as CD8+CD4-CCR7+CD45RA+. The sample holds many counts of this clonotype. The target antigen is unknown. Germline-derived CDR1 and CDR2 are SGHTA and FQGNSA. The CDR3 is 17 amino acids. The J segment lost 2 bases and the V segment lost 1 base, leaving 9 bases of the junction unmatched. This TCR came from a human donor in good health. Some libraries in this study had Jurkat cell RNA spiked in. The sequenced material came from naive CD8+ T cells from blood, with Jurkat cell RNA spiked in. The subset here: FACS-sorted CD8+CD4-CCR7+CD45RA+ naive T cells. The V and J genes are TRBV7-2 and TRBJ2-3; 7 positions agree with TRBD1. CDR3 bases: TGTGCCAGCAGCTTAGGATTGGGGACAGAAGTCACAGATACGCAGTATTTT. Amino acid sequence: CASSLGLGTEVTDTQYF.